One sample yielded the 11 T cell receptor beta chains listed below, sequenced in a study of T cells in Graves' hyperthyroidism and ophthalmopathy (dated by TCRdb to the late 2010s). The library was made by multiplex PCR. Sequencer: Illumina HiSeq 2000. The TCR beta CDR3 regions were amplified from RNA transcripts. The TCR CDR3 was subjected to a first round of RT-PCR using the HTBI primer set and the Qiagen OneStep RT-PCR kit. The public sequencing data were trimmed at Q25 with fastp and processed into clonotypes with MiXCR by TCRdb, which kept only in-frame beta chains. Every CDR3 protein is listed once, alongside the most common genes and DNA of its rows. The sample includes about 260,000 distinct CDR3 sequences, with around 15% observed a single time. The leading ten clones occupy 28% of the sample. Material for sequencing was blood. The receptors here all came from a woman aged 18-35 years with Graves' ophthalmopathy.

This clonotype was picked up many times. V gene TRBV10-3 combines with J gene TRBJ2-3; TRBD1 agrees at 8 bases. Per germline, CDR1 ENHRY and CDR2 SYGVKD. V lost 4 bases to trimming and J lost 1 base; unmatched junction nucleotides: 7. This CDR3 has 16 residues. CDR3 sequence reads: CAISGTGGWGTDTQYF. CDR3 coding DNA: TGTGCCATCAGTGGTACAGGGGGTTGGGGCACAGATACGCAGTATTTT.

This clonotype was seen many times. V is TRBV9 and J is TRBJ1-1; D is unresolved. V dropped 0 bases and J dropped 2 bases, with 5 bases sitting between them. The CDR3 contains 13 residues. Per the germline V gene, CDR1 is SGDLS and CDR2 is YYNGEE. In DNA form, the CDR3 reads TGTGCCAGCAGCGTAGGGAGCAACACTGAAGCTTTCTTT. Its translation is CASSVGSNTEAFF. Variable domain in full (rest from reference TRBV9 and TRBJ1-1): DSGVTQTPKHLITATGQRVTLRCSPRSGDLSVYWYQQSLDQGLQFLIQYYNGEERAKGNILERFSAQQFPDLHSELNLSSLELGDSALYFCASSVGSNTEAFFGQGTRLTVV.

This clonotype occurred many times. The chain is built from TRBV12-3 or TRBV12-4 and TRBJ1-1, with 9 bases identical to TRBD1. This CDR3 spans 13 amino acids. J was trimmed by 6 bases and V by 6 bases; bases with no gene match: 5. In DNA form, the CDR3 reads TGTGCCAGCAGGGGACAGGGAGTATCTGAAGCTTTCTTT. Amino acid sequence: CASRGQGVSEAFF.

This clonotype has ten or more counts. The chain has TRBV4-1 and TRBJ1-1, with D unclear. The CDR3 covers 16 residues. Trimming cost V 1 base and J 0 bases, with 12 bases left between them. Germline lookup yields CDR1 MGHRA and CDR2 YSYEKL. The CDR3 coding sequence is TGCGCCAGCAGCCAAGGCCGTGGGCTAATGAACACTGAAGCTTTCTTT. Translating it yields CASSQGRGLMNTEAFF.

This clonotype was found many times. This rearrangement joins TRBV28 to TRBJ1-1; 7 nucleotides line up with TRBD1. V gave up 5 bases and J gave up 0 bases; unmatched junction bases: 6. Germline CDR1 MDHEN, CDR2 SYDVKM. CDR3 length: 15 amino acids. CDR3 sequence: CASSLGDRLNTEAFF. The CDR3 DNA is TGTGCCAGCAGTCTTGGGGACAGACTGAACACTGAAGCTTTCTTT.

The sample holds many counts of this clonotype. The V gene is TRBV28, the J gene TRBJ1-6; no clear D gene. Trimming shortened V by 3 bases and J by 13 bases, and 13 bases separated the two germline ends. The CDR3 has 13 residues. Germline CDR1 and CDR2: MDHEN and SYDVKM. Here the CDR3 DNA reads TGTGCCAGCAGTTTGACTGGGGTCACTCCCCTCCACTTT. This gives the protein CASSLTGVTPLHF.

This clonotype came up many times. The CDR3 protein is CASSFEEEAFF. DNA of the CDR3: TGTGCCAGCAGCTTCGAGGAGGAAGCTTTCTTT. The chain employs TRBV5-6 and TRBJ1-1; D not resolved. Germline loops: CDR1 SGHDT, CDR2 YYEEEE. This CDR3 has 11 amino acids. The ends were cut back, 2 bases at V and 8 bases at J, with 7 bases in the middle.

This clonotype was seen ten or more times. The chain carries TRBV5-1 and TRBJ2-3, with D perhaps matching TRBD1 (5 bases). CDR3 length: 16 amino acids. The V end lost 0 bases, the J end lost 0 bases, and 11 bases lay between the germline ends. Germline assignment: CDR1 SGHRS and CDR2 YFSETQ. The DNA of the CDR3 is TGCGCCAGCAGCTTGGAGCCGGACACTAGCACAGATACGCAGTATTTT. This gives the protein CASSLEPDTSTDTQYF.

At least ten counts were recorded for this clonotype. J is TRBJ1-1 and V is TRBV19, with a weak D call TRBD1 (6 bases). The CDR3 consists of 14 residues. The V end was cut by 4 bases, the J end by 1 base, with 10 bases between. Germline CDR1 is LNHDA and CDR2 is SQIVND (reference sequence). The CDR3 DNA sequence: TGTGCCAGTAGTACGGACAGAGCGAACACTGAAGCTTTCTTT. Encoded protein: CASSTDRANTEAFF.

This clonotype was counted ten times or more. The V call is TRBV5-5, the J call TRBJ1-1; 10 bases match TRBD1. This CDR3 has 14 residues. Germline assignment: CDR1 SGHKS and CDR2 YYEKEE (reference sequence). Trimming took 4 bases from V and 7 from J; bases not matched to a gene: 7. Here the CDR3 DNA reads TGTGCCAGCAGCCTCGGGACAGGGGTTTATGAAGCTTTCTTT. The encoded protein is CASSLGTGVYEAFF.

This clonotype appeared a few times. The J gene is TRBJ2-1, the V gene TRBV9; the match to TRBD2 covers 13 bases. The CDR3 is made up of 14 amino acids. Germline V gene data show CDR1 as SGDLS and CDR2 as YYNGEE. V lost 4 bases, J lost 12 bases, and 7 bases stayed unmatched. The CDR3 nucleotides read TGTGCCAGCAGCACGGGACTAGCGGGGACTGGGCAGTTCTTC. It yields the protein CASSTGLAGTGQFF.